This T cell receptor (beta chain) was obtained from a study of T cell responses to AZD1222 COVID-19 vaccine. Sequencing used immunoSEQ multiplex PCR; TCRdb keeps in-frame clones, though not all of them. The sample has just over 95,000 clones, about 88% seen once. General observations from the study: Donors skewed white British and female; clonal diversity was possibly underestimated. The CD4 TCRs associated with vaccination extended across spike and predominated at 160-218 and 743-854.

The CDR3 has 15 residues. Germline CDR1 ENHRY, CDR2 SYGVKD. V lost 4 bases and J 2 bases, leaving 14 bases between the germline ends. As concerns this clone: Its antigen is not known.

Sequencing was performed on peripheral blood, taken on day 0 of AZD1222 vaccination. The TCR originated in an adult in good health. V and J are TRBV10-3 and TRBJ1-2, with D perhaps matching TRBD1 (6 bases). The CDR3 nucleotides are TGTGCCATCAGTGCACAGGGAAATGCCAACTATGGCTACACCTTC. Its translation is CAISAQGNANYGYTF.